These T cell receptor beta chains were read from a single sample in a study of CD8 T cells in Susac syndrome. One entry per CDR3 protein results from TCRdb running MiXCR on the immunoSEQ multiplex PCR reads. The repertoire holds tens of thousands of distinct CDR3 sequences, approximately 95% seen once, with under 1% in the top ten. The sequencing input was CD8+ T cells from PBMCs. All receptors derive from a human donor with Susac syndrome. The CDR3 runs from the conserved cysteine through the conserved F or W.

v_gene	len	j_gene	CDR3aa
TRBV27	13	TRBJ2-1	CASSLDRSNEQFF
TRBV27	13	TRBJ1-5	CASSFDPGQPQHF
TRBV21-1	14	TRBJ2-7	CASPKQNPRLEQYF
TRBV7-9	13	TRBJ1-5	CASSPSNSQPQHF
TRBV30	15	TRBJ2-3	CAWSGLAGGTDTQYF
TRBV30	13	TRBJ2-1	CAWRAGGYNEQFF
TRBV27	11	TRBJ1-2	CASSPGAGYTF
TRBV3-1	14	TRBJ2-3	CASSQGILTDTQYF
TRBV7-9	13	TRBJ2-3	CATEGASTDTQYF
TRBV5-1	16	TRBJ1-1	CASSLECRVMNTEAFF
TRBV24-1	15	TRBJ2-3	CATSSPGSLTDTQYF
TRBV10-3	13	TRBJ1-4	CAKDRGQREKLFF
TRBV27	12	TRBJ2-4	CASGDGRRVQYF
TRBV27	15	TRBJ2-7	CASSTWDRLGYEQYF
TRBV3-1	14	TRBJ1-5	CASSQDPGGQPQHF
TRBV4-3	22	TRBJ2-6	CASSQDGFGRDSIFSGANVLTF
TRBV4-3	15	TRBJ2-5	CASSQEHREGETQYF
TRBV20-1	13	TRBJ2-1	CSASQNSGVEQFF
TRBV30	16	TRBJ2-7	CAWRRGGSLGYYEQYF
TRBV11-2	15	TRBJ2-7	CASSLGGGSSYEQYF
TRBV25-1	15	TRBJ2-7	CASTLGIGLHYEQYF
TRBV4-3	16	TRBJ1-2	CASSQSHLDASYGYTF
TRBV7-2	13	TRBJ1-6	CASSSGGSSPLHF
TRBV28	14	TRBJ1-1	CATISGQGAAEAFF
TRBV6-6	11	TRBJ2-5	CASSYREAQYF
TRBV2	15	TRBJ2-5	CASRNLPGGRETQYF
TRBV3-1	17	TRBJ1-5	CASSQDPFRGSNQPQHF
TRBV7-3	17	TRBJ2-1	CASSLTWRRSSYNEQFF
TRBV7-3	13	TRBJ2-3	CASSLNPTDTQYF
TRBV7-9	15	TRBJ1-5	CASGSPGDSNQPQHF
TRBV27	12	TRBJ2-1	CASSSAGGPEFF
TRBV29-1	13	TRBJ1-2	CSVEDPPEMGYTF
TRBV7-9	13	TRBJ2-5	CASSLGDERGQYF
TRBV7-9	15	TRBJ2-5	CASSLVLAGQETQYF
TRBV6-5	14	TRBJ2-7	CASSLQGGTYEQYF
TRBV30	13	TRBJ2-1	CAWSAITENEQFF
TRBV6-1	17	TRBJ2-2	CASSASRDRALTGELFF
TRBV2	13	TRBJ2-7	CASSEGKGYEQYF
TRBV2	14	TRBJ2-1	CASSAGQSYNEQFF
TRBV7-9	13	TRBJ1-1	CASSPMPGTEAFF
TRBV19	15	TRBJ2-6	CASSRGVSGANVLTF
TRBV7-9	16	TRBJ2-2	CASSFLQGRSTGELFF
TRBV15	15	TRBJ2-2	CATSRDEIYTGELFF
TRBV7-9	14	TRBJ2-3	CASSLGRRTDTQYF
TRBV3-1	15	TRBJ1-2	CASSQLRAANYGYTF
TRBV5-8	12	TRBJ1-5	CASSSPNQPQHF
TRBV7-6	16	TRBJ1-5	CASSATGTGSNQPQHF
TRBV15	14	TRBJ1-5	CATSRDRVTQPQHF
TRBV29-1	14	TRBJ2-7	CSVEVKVGSYEQYF
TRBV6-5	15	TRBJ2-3	CASTLTGGYTDTQYF
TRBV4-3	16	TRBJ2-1	CASSQTSGPAGNEQFF